This TCR beta chain derives from a study of control samples from healthy donors and cancer patients (dated by TCRdb to between 2020 and 2021). From the cysteine up to the phenylalanine, the CDR3 has a length of 15 residues. The kept DNA is CDR3 alone, 45 bases in frame from the first base. CDR1 and CDR2 were assigned from the germline V gene (reference sequence) as SEHNR and FQNEAQ. The junction carries 7 bases between V and J, which are trimmed by 2 bases and 0 bases respectively. Library method: the immunoSEQ multiplex PCR assay. TCRdb obtained this table from immuneACCESS and retained in-frame rearrangements with V and J assigned. These tables miss some clones; where compared with another copy, unresolved V genes account for less than half of the shortfall, and the remainder is unexplained. For this sample the table gives 150,000 to 160,000 clones, of which 94% were detected only once. About 5.2% of the sample rests with the top ten.

This clone was seen a single time. The antigen this receptor binds is unknown. No qualities accompany the bases; no much larger clone lies one base away. Sequenced: blood. The receptor was derived from a middle-aged man in good health. The rearranged segments are TRBV7-9 and TRBJ1-4; the D segment cannot be called with confidence. The CDR3 region has the sequence CASSLTEATNEKLFF. The DNA sequence follows: TGTGCCAGCAGCTTAACGGAAGCAACTAATGAAAAACTGTTTTTT.